This TCR beta chain was identified during a study of OX40 agonist ivuxolimab in advanced cancers. Some background on the complete study: Ivuxolimab was an agonistic, fully human IgG2 monoclonal antibody directed against OX40 (CD134), a costimulatory receptor. Intravenous ivuxolimab was administered to patients every 2 weeks at six dose levels: 0.01, 0.1, 0.3, 1.5, 3 and 10 mg/kg. Among the 52 dose-escalation patients, about 20 had hepatocellular carcinoma, about 15 melanoma, 9 renal cell carcinoma and 9 head and neck cancer. In the dose-escalation cohort, 82.7% of patients were male, and the mean age was approximately 60 years, with a range of about 20 to 79. Patients were allowed to have had prior anti-PD-1, anti-PD-L1 or anti-CTLA-4 therapy, and 40% of the dose-escalation patients had previously received checkpoint inhibitors. Three dose-escalation patients achieved partial responses, one with hepatocellular carcinoma and two with cutaneous melanoma. The purpose of peripheral TCRbeta sequencing was to test whether ivuxolimab changed TCR sequence diversity and led to clonal T-cell expansion. The paper describes the monotherapy dose-escalation part (N ≈ 52 patients) of the phase I trial of ivuxolimab. General study outcomes and caveats: Low levels of normalized T-cell clonal expansion were also seen in some patients who did not respond. After ivuxolimab, CD8+ T cells had more expanded clones than CD4+ T cells on average. Clonal expansion of both CD4+ and CD8+ blood T cells was observed from baseline to week 6 at doses 0.1 to 3.0 mg/kg. Which antigens the clonally expanded peripheral T cells were specific for was not determined. In partial responders in the 0.1-3.0 mg/kg groups, normalized peripheral clonal expansion was found to be among the lowest, especially among CD8+ T cells.

Reading from cysteine to phenylalanine, the CDR3 counts 13 amino acids. Only CDR3 DNA is held: 39 bases, read in frame from base 1. CDR1 and CDR2, looked up from the germline V gene, are MGHDK and SYGVNS. For this chain, trimming is 6 bases at the V end and 5 bases at the J end, and the number of junction bases without a gene match is 1. For sequencing of the TCRbeta CDR3 region, genomic DNA was extracted from the sorted cells. The immunoSEQ Assay was used for sequencing of TCRbeta CDR3 regions. Entries here come from immuneACCESS through TCRdb and include only in-frame sequences with V and J called. Some clones fail to appear in such tables; in the studies checked, an unresolved V gene covers under half of the shortfall, and the cause of the remainder is unknown. Within this sample are roughly 24,000 clones, with about 83% of them counted one time only. The ten largest clones add up to roughly 8.6% of the sample.

The trial excluded patients who had a history of autoimmune disease or who were on systemic immunosuppression. In every dose cohort, peripheral blood was drawn for TCR sequencing at baseline, cycle 4 day 1, and cycle 7 day 1. Samples came from an open-label, multicenter, first-in-human phase I dose-escalation trial of ivuxolimab. Adults with locally advanced or metastatic head and neck squamous cell, hepatocellular, melanoma or renal cell carcinoma were enrolled in the trial. CD4+ and CD8+ T cells were sorted separately from peripheral blood before TCR sequencing. As regards this clone: Its antigen specificity is not known. The sample holds no much larger clone one base away, and base qualities are not on file.

The sample in question was CD4+ or CD8+ T cells sorted from blood, obtained in a trial of the OX40 agonist ivuxolimab. The chain was built from TRBV25-1 and TRBJ1-5; 10 bases in the middle match TRBD1. This TCR was sampled from an adult with an advanced solid tumor such as melanoma, head and neck, liver or kidney cancer. The DNA sequence follows: TGTGCCAGCAGGGACAGGGGGGATCAGCCCCAGCATTTT. Its translation reads: CASRDRGDQPQHF.